The clone carrying this T cell receptor beta chain was recorded a few times. The data originate from a study of blood T cells in healthy people across ages. CDR3 length: 17 residues. Germline CDR1 is MNHNY and CDR2 is SVGAGI (reference sequence). V was pared by 2 bases and J by 4 bases, with 21 bases between. A second PCR, run for about 7 to 11 cycles, used a sample-barcoded 5' primer plus a J-beta primer mix. Each sample provided no less than 2.5 million CDR3-containing paired-end reads. TCRdb redid the calling of the 5' RACE reads with MiXCR, one entry per CDR3 protein. This table holds fewer than 2,000,000 distinct CDR3 sequences, about 39% found once.

The chain is built from TRBV6-6 and TRBJ2-7, with D possibly TRBD1 on 5 matching bases. The source material was blood. This TCR was recovered from a human donor in good health. CDR3 coding DNA: TGTGCCAGCAGTTACAGACCCCCCAGGGCTGGGTTATACGAGCAGTACTTC. Translating it yields CASSYRPPRAGLYEQYF.